This TCR beta chain was retrieved from a study of OX40 agonist ivuxolimab in advanced cancers. Study background: Participants averaged about 60 years of age (range roughly 23 to 90) and were less than 85% male. Three patients, one with hepatocellular carcinoma and two with cutaneous melanoma, achieved partial responses.

Assay used: immunoSEQ multiplex PCR; TCRdb lists only in-frame clones, some missing. The sample carries more than 50,000 clones, 85% recorded once. Trimming cost V 8 bases and J 5 bases; bases outside gene matches: 5. This CDR3 has 13 residues. Germline CDR1 SGHTA, CDR2 FQGTGA. The receptor comes from an adult with an advanced solid tumor such as melanoma, head and neck, liver or kidney cancer. The rearrangement links TRBV7-3 to TRBJ2-2; 7 positions match TRBD2. Sequences were derived from CD4+ or CD8+ T cells sorted from blood, sampled in a trial of the OX40 agonist ivuxolimab. CDR3 in amino acids: CASGGGGTGELFF. The CDR3 coding sequence is TGTGCCAGCGGCGGGGGAGGAACCGGGGAGCTGTTTTTT. Variable domain in full (rest from reference TRBV7-3 and TRBJ2-2): GAGVSQTPSNKVTEKGKYVELRCDPISGHTALYWYRQSLGQGPEFLIYFQGTGAADDSGLPNDRFFAVRPEGSVSTLKIQRTERGDSAVYLCASGGGGTGELFFGEGSRLTVL.